The next 29 T cell receptor beta chains were all read from a single sample in a study of cytomegalovirus exposure and HLA in healthy donors. Assay: immunoSEQ multiplex PCR; the TCRdb copy retains only in-frame clones and omits some. The sample shows nearly 200,000 clones, 65% to 90% of them seen only once. The sample was PBMCs. The receptors stem from a woman between 25 and 40 years old in good health and CMV-seropositive.

This clone appeared a few times. CDR3 sequence reads: CASSTNRESGTIYF. The CDR3 DNA reads TGTGCCAGCAGCACTAACAGGGAGAGTGGCACCATATATTTT. The chain has TRBV5-4 and TRBJ1-3, with D perhaps matching TRBD1 (6 bases). This CDR3 spans 14 amino acids. Between the trimmed V and J ends, which lost 4 bases and 9 bases, there was a span of 17 bases. Germline V gene data show CDR1 as SGHNT and CDR2 as YYREEE (reference sequence).

This clone turned up a few times. The CDR3 here is CASSPGTELNQPQHF. CDR3 in DNA: TGTGCCAGCAGTCCCGGGACAGAGCTCAATCAGCCCCAGCATTTT. The chain is built from TRBV2 and TRBJ1-5, with TRBD1 identical over 7 bases. Germline CDR1 reads SNHLY; CDR2 reads FYNNEI. With 5 bases clipped from V and 3 bases from J, the junction kept 7 bases outside the gene matches. The CDR3 totals 15 residues.

In its sample, this clone was seen once. The chain recombines TRBV14 with TRBJ1-4, with D maybe TRBD1 (5 bases). This CDR3 has 16 residues. Trimming took 1 base from V and 7 from J, leaving 16 bases between them. Germline V CDR1 and CDR2: SGHDN, FVKESK. The CDR3 DNA is TGTGCCAGCAGCCAAGGCGGACAATTTGGACGTGAAAAACTGTTTTTT. This encodes CASSQGGQFGREKLFF.

This chain joins TRBV7-3 and TRBJ2-1, with D possibly TRBD2 on 6 matching bases. The length of the CDR3 is 13 residues. V was cut by 3 bases and J by 3 bases, with 6 bases left in between. Germline CDR1 and CDR2: SGHTA and FQGTGA. The CDR3 loop reads CASSFSGYNEQFF. The DNA of the CDR3 is TGTGCCAGCAGCTTTAGCGGCTACAATGAGCAGTTCTTC.

The table lists this clone with a few counts. Here the CDR3 DNA reads TGTGCCAGCAGTTTATATCAGGGCAGGGGGATTGGCTACACCTTC. Protein product: CASSLYQGRGIGYTF. The rearrangement uses TRBV28 and TRBJ1-2, with 7 bases identical to TRBD1. The CDR3 spans 15 residues. Losses at the gene ends were 1 base for V and 7 bases for J; bases not matched to a gene: 9. Germline V gene sequence: CDR1 MDHEN, CDR2 SYDVKM.

The chain carries TRBV13 and TRBJ1-4; TRBD1 aligns across 9 bases. The trim removed 5 bases at V and 9 bases at J, leaving 4 bases unmatched. The V gene's germline CDR1 is PRHDT and CDR2 FYEKMQ (reference sequence). This CDR3 has 13 residues. CDR3 in DNA: TGTGCCAGCAGCCGGGGACAGGGACAAAAACTGTTTTTT. Translating it yields CASSRGQGQKLFF.

This clone showed up just once. For the CDR3, the DNA is TGTGCCAGCAAGATGGAGAACAATCAGCCCCAGCATTTT. It codes for CASKMENNQPQHF. This chain links TRBV2 with TRBJ1-5; no clear D. CDR3 length: 13 amino acids. Germline V gene lookup returns CDR1 SNHLY and CDR2 FYNNEI. Trimming shortened V by 7 bases and J by 3 bases, and 10 bases separated the two germline ends.

This chain joins TRBV27 and TRBJ2-2, with 9 bases matching TRBD2. CDR3 length equals 14 residues. Germline V gives CDR1 MNHEY, CDR2 SMNVEV (reference sequence). Trimming removed 6 bases from V and 7 bases from J; junction bases left unmatched: 6. For the CDR3, the DNA is TGTGCCAGCAGGATAGCGGGAGTGGGCGGGGAGCTGTTTTTT. Protein: CASRIAGVGGELFF.

The chain recombines TRBV5-1 with TRBJ1-1; tentative D call: TRBD1 (6 bases). Trimming stripped 0 bases from V and 6 bases from J, with 15 bases between. Germline values: CDR1 SGHRS, CDR2 YFSETQ. The CDR3 runs to 15 residues. The DNA of the CDR3 is TGCGCCAGCAGCTTGGGGGTACAGGGTTTCGCTGAAGCTTTCTTT. Its protein is CASSLGVQGFAEAFF.

The count of this clone is one. The gene calls are TRBV14 and TRBJ2-1; 9 bases match TRBD2. Germline lookup yields CDR1 SGHDN and CDR2 FVKESK. There are 16 residues in the CDR3. V dropped 3 bases and J dropped 7; count of bases not matched to a gene: 10. CDR3 residues: CASSQGIAGVRNEQFF. The CDR3, as DNA: TGTGCCAGCAGCCAGGGTATAGCGGGAGTTCGGAATGAGCAGTTCTTC.

The chain joins TRBV25-1 to TRBJ1-1, with 7 nucleotides matching TRBD1. After removal of 10 bases from V and 3 bases from J, the junction contained 14 bases not matched to a gene. The germline CDR1 and CDR2 sequences are MGHDK and SYGVNS. The CDR3 covers 15 residues. The CDR3, as DNA: TGTGCCACGACGACCCTCAGGGGGAAGTACACTGAAGCTTTCTTT. Amino acid sequence: CATTTLRGKYTEAFF.

The chain employs TRBV19 and TRBJ1-4; 9 bases map to TRBD1. This CDR3 has 16 amino acids. The V segment lost 5 bases and the J segment 0 bases; nucleotides outside the gene matches: 4. Germline CDR1 is LNHDA and CDR2 is SQIVND (reference sequence). The CDR3 nucleotides read TGTGCCAGTAGTTTCAGACAGGGGGCAACTAATGAAAAACTGTTTTTT. It is translated as CASSFRQGATNEKLFF.

The chain has TRBV27 and TRBJ1-3, with a tentative D call TRBD1 (5 bases). Trimming removed 5 bases at V and 7 bases at J, with 24 bases between. This CDR3 comprises 17 residues. CDR1 and CDR2 from the germline V gene are MNHEY and SMNVEV (reference sequence). The CDR3 nucleotides read TGTGCCAGCAGTCCATCCGGTGGCCGGGGGTGGAAGAACACCATATATTTT. As protein: CASSPSGGRGWKNTIYF.

This clone was counted a few times. The gene calls are TRBV19 and TRBJ1-2; D unclear. The CDR3 has 13 amino acids. Germline V gives CDR1 LNHDA, CDR2 SQIVND (reference sequence). V was trimmed by 4 bases and J by 4 bases, leaving 10 bases between them. Here the CDR3 DNA reads TGTGCCAGTAGTACGGGAGGCCCCTATGGCTACACCTTC. It codes for CASSTGGPYGYTF.

This clone came up once. The V gene is TRBV5-1, the J gene TRBJ2-7; 7 bases map to TRBD1. With V trimmed by 5 bases and J by 2 bases, 7 bases remained unmatched. Germline CDR1 and CDR2: SGHRS and YFSETQ. The CDR3 is made up of 14 amino acids. Here the CDR3 DNA reads TGCGCCAGCAGTAGGGAAGGGGGCACCTACGAGCAGTACTTC. This encodes CASSREGGTYEQYF.

V and J are TRBV10-3 and TRBJ1-1, with 9 bases lining up with TRBD1. The CDR3 is made up of 14 amino acids. V lost 6 bases and J lost 3; bases outside the gene matches: 5. Germline CDR1 ENHRY, CDR2 SYGVKD. CDR3: CAIRSRDRDTEAFF. CDR3 nucleotides: TGTGCCATCAGGAGCCGGGACAGGGACACTGAAGCTTTCTTT.

This clone was counted a few times. One junction end does not reproduce the germline sequence, and a read error may be involved. The chain has TRBV7-9 and TRBJ1-4, with 7 bases fitting TRBD1. The CDR3 totals 10 residues. Germline CDR1 reads SEHNR; CDR2 reads FQNEAQ (reference sequence). DNA of the CDR3: TGTGCCAGCATCCGGCGCAGGGGGGTTTTT. It is translated as CASIRRRGVF.

The chain has TRBV19 and TRBJ2-5; D remains ambiguous. V shed 4 bases and J shed 1 base, with 13 bases lying between them. Germline CDR1 LNHDA, CDR2 SQIVND (reference sequence). The CDR3 sequence is 15 residues long. The DNA of the CDR3 is TGTGCCAGTAGTACGCGTCGAGGTCCCCAAGAGACCCAGTACTTC. It encodes CASSTRRGPQETQYF.

The genes are TRBV7-2 and TRBJ2-7; the D gene is possibly TRBD1 (5 bases). CDR1 is SGHTA, CDR2 FQGNSA, per germline. V was pared by 5 bases and J by 9 bases, with 17 bases between. The CDR3 is made up of 13 amino acids. This chain's CDR3 is CASSPGRERWQYF. The CDR3 coding sequence is TGTGCCAGCAGCCCCGGCAGGGAACGGTGGCAGTACTTC. Variable domain in full (rest from reference TRBV7-2 and TRBJ2-7): GAGVSQSPSNKVTEKGKDVELRCDPISGHTALYWYRQSLGQGLEFLIYFQGNSAPDKSGLPSDRFSAERTGGSVSTLTIQRTQQEDSAVYLCASSPGRERWQYFGPGTRLTVT.

The rearrangement uses TRBV10-3 and TRBJ2-5; 10 nucleotides match TRBD2. The CDR3 loop spans 14 amino acids. From germline, CDR1 is ENHRY and CDR2 SYGVKD. With V trimmed by 7 bases and J by 5 bases, 7 bases remained unmatched. In DNA, the CDR3 is TGTGCCATCATGGATAAGCGGGAGGGGGAGACCCAGTACTTC. This encodes CAIMDKREGETQYF.

This clone was counted between two and nine times. J is TRBJ2-5 and V is TRBV28; tentative D call: TRBD2 (6 bases). V was pared by 5 bases and J by 6 bases, with 19 bases between. The CDR3 has 15 amino acids. Germline V gene lookup returns CDR1 MDHEN and CDR2 SYDVKM. The CDR3 sequence is CASSPGSSATQTQYF. The CDR3 nucleotides are TGTGCCAGCAGTCCTGGGTCTAGCGCGACGCAGACCCAGTACTTC.

J is TRBJ1-5 and V is TRBV2, with 9 bases aligning to TRBD1. The CDR3 loop spans 16 amino acids. Germline V gene sequence: CDR1 SNHLY, CDR2 FYNNEI. V lost 5 bases, J lost 2 bases, and 7 bases stayed unmatched. Here the CDR3 reads CASSTGTGFGNQPQHF. CDR3 nucleotides: TGTGCCAGCAGTACCGGGACAGGGTTTGGCAATCAGCCCCAGCATTTT.

This clone came up once. The chain carries TRBV6-1 and TRBJ2-7; 7 nucleotides line up with TRBD1. The CDR3 runs to 13 residues. Per the germline V gene, CDR1 is MNHNS and CDR2 is SASEGT. Trimming removed 8 bases from V and 5 bases from J; junction bases left unmatched: 9. CDR3 residues: CASSTDRRNEQYF. CDR3 sequence (DNA): TGTGCCAGCTCCACGGACAGGCGAAACGAGCAGTACTTC.

This clone was picked up one time. The chain combines TRBV6-1 with TRBJ1-1, with TRBD1 matching 8 bases. Germline V gives CDR1 MNHNS, CDR2 SASEGT. After removal of 6 bases from V and 3 bases from J, the junction contained 12 bases not matched to a gene. The length of the CDR3 is 16 residues. CDR3 coding DNA: TGTGCCAGCAGAGAATTCCCGACAGGGGCCTACACTGAAGCTTTCTTT. The encoded protein is CASREFPTGAYTEAFF.

The genes are TRBV6-1 and TRBJ1-1, with D hard to call. The CDR3 covers 11 residues. The germline V gene encodes CDR1 MNHNS and CDR2 SASEGT. The CDR3: CGARGGAEAFF. The CDR3 bases are TGTGGGGCCCGGGGAGGCGCTGAAGCTTTCTTT.

This clone was seen once. This rearrangement joins TRBV4-1 to TRBJ1-5; 7 bases align to TRBD1. The CDR3 sequence is 15 residues long. Germline V gives CDR1 MGHRA, CDR2 YSYEKL. J was trimmed by 4 bases and V by 1 base; bases with no gene match: 4. In DNA form, the CDR3 reads TGCGCCAGCAGCCAAGGGAAGGGGGCGAATCAGCCCCAGCATTTT. Protein: CASSQGKGANQPQHF.

The V and J genes are TRBV5-1 and TRBJ2-1; 10 nucleotides match TRBD1. The CDR3 extends over 13 amino acids. V was pared by 3 bases and J by 6 bases, with 0 bases of the junction left unmatched. Germline assignment: CDR1 SGHRS and CDR2 YFSETQ. Here the CDR3 DNA reads TGCGCCAGCAGCTGGACAGGGGGCAATGAGCAGTTCTTC. It is translated as CASSWTGGNEQFF.

The chain links TRBV7-9 to TRBJ2-2; D may be TRBD2 (5 bases). Trimming took 4 bases from V and 4 from J, leaving 13 bases between them. The CDR3 covers 15 residues. The germline V gene encodes CDR1 SEHNR and CDR2 FQNEAQ (reference sequence). CDR3 sequence (DNA): TGTGCCAGCAGCTCAACTAGGGCGGTCACCGGGGAGCTGTTTTTT. This encodes CASSSTRAVTGELFF.

The chain joins TRBV4-1 to TRBJ2-2; a weak D match, TRBD2 (5 bases). V lost 0 bases, J lost 0 bases, and 8 bases lay in between. The length of the CDR3 is 16 residues. The germline V gene has CDR1 MGHRA and CDR2 YSYEKL. The CDR3 sequence is CASSQELGANTGELFF. The CDR3, as DNA: TGCGCCAGCAGCCAAGAATTGGGAGCGAACACCGGGGAGCTGTTTTTT.